This TCR beta chain was identified during a study of T cell clones after liver transplantation. Turning to the study itself: TCRbeta sequencing after a pre-transplant mixed lymphocyte reaction identified graft-donor-reactive clones, later tracked in post-transplant blood. Draws occurred before transplant, before withdrawal, and after complete or failed withdrawal. Study conclusions and caveats: Small, mixed patient groups and varying post-transplant times limit these conclusions.

Points on this clone: Its antigen is currently unknown.

Libraries were prepared by immunoSEQ multiplex PCR; TCRdb keeps only in-frame clonotypes and omits some of them. The data contain tens of thousands of clones, approximately 63% of them singletons. Sequenced here: CD4+ T cells from blood, sampled at the roughly 16-month timepoint. This clonotype was sampled from a human patient who received a liver transplant. The T cells may partly be graft donor cells.

CDR3 in amino acids: CASSSEDRGNYGYTF. Here the CDR3 DNA reads TGTGCCAGCAGTTCCGAGGACAGGGGTAACTATGGCTACACCTTC. This chain uses TRBV6-6 with TRBJ1-2, with TRBD1 identical over 9 bases. The CDR3 spans 15 residues. V shed 4 bases and J 1 base; nucleotides not matched to a gene: 4. Germline CDR1 and CDR2: MNHNY and SVGAGI (reference sequence).